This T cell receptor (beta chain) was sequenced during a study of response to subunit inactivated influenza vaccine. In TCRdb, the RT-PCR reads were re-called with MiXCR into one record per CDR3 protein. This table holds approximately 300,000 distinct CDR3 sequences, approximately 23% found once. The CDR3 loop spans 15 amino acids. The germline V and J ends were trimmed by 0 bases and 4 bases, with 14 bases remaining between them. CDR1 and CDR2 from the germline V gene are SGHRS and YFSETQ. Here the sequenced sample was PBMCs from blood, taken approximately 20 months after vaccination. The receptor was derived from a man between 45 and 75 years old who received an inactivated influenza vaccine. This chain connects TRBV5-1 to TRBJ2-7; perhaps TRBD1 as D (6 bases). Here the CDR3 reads CASSLAAGDGYEQYF. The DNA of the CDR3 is TGCGCCAGCAGCTTGGCGGCAGGGGACGGATACGAGCAGTACTTC.